The 20 T cell receptor beta chains below come from one sample, sequenced in a study of blood T cell repertoires in COVID-19 (dated by TCRdb to about 2020). Receptor libraries were prepared by the immunoSEQ multiplex PCR assay. The table was pulled from immuneACCESS by TCRdb, which kept in-frame rearrangements only. Such tables lose some clones; where checked, under half of the loss comes from unresolved V genes, and the rest has no known cause. The sample records hundreds of thousands of clones, 80% to 90% of which are singletons. The top ten clonotypes cover 0.65% to 0.85% of the sample. Sample: peripheral blood. These receptors originate from a man aged 35 to 55 with acute or convalescent COVID-19.

This chain uses TRBV3-1 (or the pseudogene TRBV3-2) with TRBJ1-3; D remains unclear. CDR3 length: 15 residues. Between the trimmed V and J ends, which lost 1 base and 2 bases, there was a span of 9 bases. Germline assignment: CDR1 LGHDT and CDR2 YNNKEL (reference sequence). The CDR3 is CASSQVVGAGNTIYF. The CDR3 coding sequence is TGTGCCAGCAGCCAAGTGGTGGGAGCTGGAAACACCATATATTTT.

The CDR3: CASSPGQGTDEQYF. CDR3 sequence (DNA): TGTGCCAGCAGCCCGGGACAGGGGACGGACGAGCAGTACTTC. This chain joins TRBV2 and TRBJ2-7, with TRBD1 identical over 10 bases. Per the germline V gene, CDR1 is SNHLY and CDR2 is FYNNEI. The CDR3 length is 14 residues. With V trimmed by 6 bases and J by 5 bases, 7 bases remained unmatched.

CDR3 amino acids: CASRYTGGTEAFF. The CDR3 DNA reads as TGCGCCAGCAGGTACACAGGGGGCACTGAAGCTTTCTTT. The V gene is TRBV4-1, the J gene TRBJ1-1, with 8 bases fitting TRBD1. CDR3 length equals 13 residues. Germline V gives CDR1 MGHRA, CDR2 YSYEKL. V lost 6 bases to trimming and J lost 4 bases; unmatched junction nucleotides: 4.

This clone showed up just once. The chain recombines TRBV30 with TRBJ1-1, with a weak D call TRBD1 (6 bases). This CDR3 spans 13 amino acids. With 2 bases removed from V and 3 bases from J, the gap between germline ends came to 10 bases. The germline V gene has CDR1 GTSNPN and CDR2 SVGIG (reference sequence). CDR3 DNA sequence: TGTGCCTGGAGTCGGGCAGGGGACACTGAAGCTTTCTTT. Amino acids: CAWSRAGDTEAFF. Together with reference TRBV30 and TRBJ1-1, the CDR3 gives the full variable domain: SQTIHQWPATLVQPVGSPLSLECTVEGTSNPNLYWYRQAAGRGLQLLFYSVGIGQISSEVPQNLSASRPQDRQFILSSKKLLLSDSGFYLCAWSRAGDTEAFFGQGTRLTVV.

The chain uses TRBV30 and TRBJ1-5, with 8 bases lining up with TRBD1. J was trimmed by 0 bases and V by 2 bases; bases with no gene match: 9. The germline V gene has CDR1 GTSNPN and CDR2 SVGIG (reference sequence). CDR3 length: 17 amino acids. The CDR3 is CAWSHGQGTFSNQPQHF. DNA for the CDR3: TGTGCCTGGAGTCATGGACAGGGAACCTTTAGCAATCAGCCCCAGCATTTT.

The rearrangement joins TRBV5-6 to TRBJ1-6; the match to TRBD1 covers 7 bases. CDR3 length: 15 amino acids. The V gene's germline CDR1 is SGHDT and CDR2 YYEEEE. Trimming at V came to 6 bases and at J to 6 bases, leaving 9 bases not matched to a gene. Here the CDR3 DNA reads TGTGCCAGCACACGGGACAGTTCTTTTAATTCACCCCTCCACTTT. Translation gives CASTRDSSFNSPLHF.

This clone appeared a few times. This chain links TRBV5-6 with TRBJ2-7, with D perhaps matching TRBD1 (6 bases). V shed 4 bases and J shed 4 bases, with 9 bases lying between them. Germline V CDR1 and CDR2: SGHDT, YYEEEE. The length of the CDR3 is 12 residues. The CDR3 DNA reads as TGTGCCAGCAGCGGGGACACTTACGAGCAGTACTTC. Encoded protein: CASSGDTYEQYF. Full variable domain (rest looked up from reference TRBV5-6 and TRBJ2-7): DAGVTQSPTHLIKTRGQQVTLRCSPKSGHDTVSWYQQALGQGPQFIFQYYEEEERQRGNFPDRFSGHQFPNYSSELNVNALLLGDSALYLCASSGDTYEQYFGPGTRLTVT.

The chain uses TRBV25-1 and TRBJ1-6; 8 nucleotides agree with TRBD1. Trimming at V came to 3 bases and at J to 7 bases, leaving 2 bases not matched to a gene. The CDR3 length is 14 residues. The germline V gene has CDR1 MGHDK and CDR2 SYGVNS. CDR3 residues: CASSDGQGNSPLHF. In DNA form, the CDR3 reads TGTGCCAGCAGTGATGGACAGGGAAATTCACCCCTCCACTTT.

This clone was detected once. The rearrangement joins TRBV27 to TRBJ1-5; D remains unclear. CDR3 length: 13 amino acids. Trimming shortened V by 6 bases and J by 7 bases, and 13 bases separated the two germline ends. Germline CDR1 is MNHEY and CDR2 is SMNVEV (reference sequence). CDR3 loop: CASSLGNSQPQHF. In DNA form, the CDR3 reads TGTGCCAGCAGCCTAGGCAATTCCCAGCCCCAGCATTTT.

A single count supports this clone. The CDR3 DNA follows: TGTGCCAGCAGCAGGACTAGAGGGGCGACAGATACGCAGTATTTT. Its translation is CASSRTRGATDTQYF. V and J are TRBV6-5 and TRBJ2-3, with 7 positions matching TRBD2. With V trimmed by 6 bases and J by 3 bases, 9 bases remained unmatched. Germline CDR1 is MNHEY and CDR2 is SVGAGI. The CDR3 length is 15 residues.

CDR3 loop: CASSPEGRGARYGYTF. CDR3 DNA sequence: TGTGCCAGCAGCCCGGAGGGGCGGGGGGCTAGGTATGGCTACACCTTC. The gene calls are TRBV28 and TRBJ1-2, with a tentative D call TRBD1 (6 bases). The CDR3 has 16 amino acids. V was pared by 6 bases and J by 5 bases, with 22 bases between. Germline assignment: CDR1 MDHEN and CDR2 SYDVKM.

The gene calls are TRBV7-8 and TRBJ2-7; the D gene is possibly TRBD1 (6 bases). Germline-derived CDR1 and CDR2 are SGHVS and FQNEAQ. This CDR3 contains 15 residues. V was shortened by 3 bases and J by 5 bases, with 17 bases between the two germline ends. CDR3 nucleotides: TGTGCCAGCAGCTTTGCAGGGACACCAGCCCACGAGCAGTACTTC. As protein: CASSFAGTPAHEQYF.

J is TRBJ2-3 and V is TRBV29-1; a weak D match, TRBD2 (6 bases). The germline V and J ends were trimmed by 3 bases and 4 bases, with 11 bases remaining between them. The CDR3 covers 13 residues. Germline V gene sequence: CDR1 SQVTM, CDR2 ANQGSEA. The CDR3 loop is CSVDVGGADTQYF. The CDR3 DNA follows: TGCAGCGTTGATGTGGGGGGTGCAGATACGCAGTATTTT.

The CDR3 DNA is TGTGCCAGCAGCGTAGGGACTAGCGGGAGCGGGGGCACCGGGGAGCTGTTTTTT. Amino acid sequence: CASSVGTSGSGGTGELFF. The chain links TRBV9 to TRBJ2-2, with TRBD2 matching over 13 bases. The germline gives CDR1 SGDLS, CDR2 YYNGEE. This CDR3 contains 18 residues. With 0 bases clipped from V and 4 bases from J, the junction kept 6 bases outside the gene matches.

The V call is TRBV28, the J call TRBJ1-4; no definite D call. Germline CDR1 reads MDHEN; CDR2 reads SYDVKM. V lost 2 bases to trimming and J lost 6 bases, with 16 bases between them. The CDR3 length is 16 residues. Here the CDR3 reads CASSLTATRRDEKLFF. The CDR3 region has the DNA TGTGCCAGCAGTTTAACTGCGACGCGGAGGGATGAAAAACTGTTTTTT.

The chain links TRBV6-5 to TRBJ1-6; TRBD1 agrees at 7 bases. Trimming at V came to 6 bases and at J to 7 bases, leaving 9 bases not matched to a gene. The germline V gene encodes CDR1 MNHEY and CDR2 SVGAGI. The CDR3 loop spans 15 amino acids. CDR3 residues: CASRRFQGDNSPLHF. CDR3 sequence (DNA): TGTGCCAGCAGGCGTTTTCAGGGGGACAATTCACCCCTCCACTTT.

The chain recombines TRBV28 with TRBJ2-3; D is ambiguous. V shed 5 bases and J shed 2 bases, with 17 bases lying between them. Germline-derived CDR1 and CDR2 are MDHEN and SYDVKM. The CDR3 sequence is 16 residues long. The DNA of the CDR3 is TGTGCCAGCAGTCGTAATCAGGTCCGTACCACAGATACGCAGTATTTT. As protein: CASSRNQVRTTDTQYF.

The chain joins TRBV5-6 to TRBJ1-5; TRBD1 is a possible D gene (6 bases). Germline CDR1 and CDR2: SGHDT and YYEEEE. The V end was cut by 4 bases, the J end by 4 bases, with 9 bases between. There are 13 residues in the CDR3. The DNA for the CDR3 is TGTGCCAGCAGCCCACAGGGAAATCAGCCCCAGCATTTT. Translated, it gives CASSPQGNQPQHF.

The chain joins TRBV5-1 to TRBJ2-2, with 8 bases identical to TRBD1. After removal of 8 bases from V and 4 bases from J, the junction contained 7 bases not matched to a gene. The CDR3 is made up of 14 amino acids. Germline V gene data show CDR1 as SGHRS and CDR2 as YFSETQ. CDR3 amino acids: CASSFTGGTGELFF. The CDR3 nucleotides read TGCGCCAGTTCTTTTACAGGGGGCACCGGGGAGCTGTTTTTT.

As regards this clone: Other nucleotide sequences in the sample specify the same CDR3. The V and J genes are TRBV2 and TRBJ2-5; 11 bases match TRBD2. The CDR3 has 15 residues. Germline CDR1 is SNHLY and CDR2 is FYNNEI. The ends lost 6 bases at V and 0 bases at J; junction bases unmatched: 3. The CDR3 protein is CASSLTSGNQETQYF. CDR3 nucleotide sequence: TGTGCCAGCAGCCTGACTAGCGGGAACCAAGAGACCCAGTACTTC.